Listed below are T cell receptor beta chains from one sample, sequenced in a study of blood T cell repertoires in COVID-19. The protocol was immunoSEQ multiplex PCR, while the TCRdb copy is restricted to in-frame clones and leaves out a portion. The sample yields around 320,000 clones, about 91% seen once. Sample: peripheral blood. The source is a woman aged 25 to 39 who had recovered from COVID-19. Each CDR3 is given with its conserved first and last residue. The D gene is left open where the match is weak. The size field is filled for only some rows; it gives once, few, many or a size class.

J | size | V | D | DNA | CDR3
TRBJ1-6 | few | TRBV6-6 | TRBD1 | TGTGCCAGCAGTTACTTACGACAGGGGGCTGATTCACCCCTCCACTTT | CASSYLRQGADSPLHF
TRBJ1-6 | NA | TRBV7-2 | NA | TGTGCCAGCAGGCAAGAACAGGGTTATAATTCACCCCTCCACTTT | CASRQEQGYNSPLHF
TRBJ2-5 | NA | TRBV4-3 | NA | TGCGCCAGCAGCCAAGAGATGGTGACAGATACCGAAGAGACCCAGTACTTC | CASSQEMVTDTEETQYF
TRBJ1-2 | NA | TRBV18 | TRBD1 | TGTGCCAGCTCGCAGGGACAGAACTATGGCTACACCTTC | CASSQGQNYGYTF
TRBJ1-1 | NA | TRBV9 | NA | TGTGCCAGCAGTCAACAGGGGAACACTGAAGCTTTCTTT | CASSQQGNTEAFF
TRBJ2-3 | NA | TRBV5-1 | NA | TGCGCCAGCAGTTTCACCGGGACTTCAACAGATACGCAGTATTTT | CASSFTGTSTDTQYF
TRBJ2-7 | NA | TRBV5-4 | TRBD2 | TGTGCCAGCAGCAGGGGACTAGCGGGGGGCTACGAGCAGTACTTC | CASSRGLAGGYEQYF
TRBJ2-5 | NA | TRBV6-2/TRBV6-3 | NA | TGTGCCAGCAGCCCCATCGGGGGAGGTCAAGAGACCCAGTACTTC | CASSPIGGGQETQYF
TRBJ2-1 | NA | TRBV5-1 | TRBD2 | TGCGCCAGCAGCCCTGGGACTAACGACAATGAGCAGTTCTTC | CASSPGTNDNEQFF
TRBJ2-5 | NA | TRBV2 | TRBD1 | TGTGCCAGCAGTTTTGGACAGGGATTAGGGACCCAGTACTTC | CASSFGQGLGTQYF
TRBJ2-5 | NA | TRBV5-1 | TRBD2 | TGCGCCAGCAGCCCGTGGACTAGCGGGGGAGTAGAGACCCAGTACTTC | CASSPWTSGGVETQYF
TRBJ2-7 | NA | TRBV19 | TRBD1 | TGTGCCAGTAGTACAATAGACAGGGCCGAGCAGTACTTC | CASSTIDRAEQYF
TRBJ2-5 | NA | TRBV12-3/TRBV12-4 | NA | TGTGCCAGCAGTGAGCGGGAAGAGACCCAGTACTTC | CASSEREETQYF
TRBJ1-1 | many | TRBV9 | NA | TGTGCCAGCAGCGTAGTGGCAGGGAACACTGAAGCTTTCTTT | CASSVVAGNTEAFF